This TCR beta chain was obtained from a study of blood T cell repertoires in COVID-19. Study at large: The United States, Italy and Spain supplied acute and convalescent COVID-19 samples.

Original processing methods: Researchers report that nucleated cell counts were estimated from reference gene primer amplification. The protocol was immunoSEQ multiplex PCR, while the TCRdb copy is restricted to in-frame clones and leaves out a portion. V and J calls and clone size come straight from that table; D and trimming were deduced from the DNA. The data hold roughly 290,000 clones, with 90% observed a single time. Germline lookup yields CDR1 MNHNS and CDR2 SASEGT. This CDR3 is built from 15 residues. Losses at the gene ends were 3 bases for V and 5 bases for J; bases not matched to a gene: 6. Everyone who took part was roughly 18 to 89 years old, and they came from 24 US areas. Self-reported history from a screening survey and questionnaire set each donor's cohort.

The receptor comes from a woman between 18 and 30 years old with acute COVID-19. The sequencing sample was made of PBMCs or T cells enriched from blood (not recorded which). The chain joins TRBV6-1 to TRBJ2-7; 11 bases are a match to TRBD1. For the CDR3, the DNA is TGTGCCAGCAGTGACACCGGGACAGGGGGGGACGAGCAGTACTTC. Protein: CASSDTGTGGDEQYF.